This TCR beta chain was sequenced during a study of cytomegalovirus exposure and HLA in healthy donors. Regarding this clone: As yet, its antigen is unknown.

In the PCR, 60 Vbeta and 13 Jbeta primers were used. Libraries were prepared by immunoSEQ multiplex PCR; TCRdb keeps only in-frame clonotypes and omits some of them. The profile shows approximately 220,000 clones, 76% of them singletons. Germline-derived CDR1 and CDR2 are SGHRS and YFSETQ. This CDR3 has 21 residues. Trimming shortened V by 0 bases and J by 0 bases, and 25 bases separated the two germline ends. Study-wide results and caveats: Prior analysis indicated that the majority of TCR beta V segments exhibited productivity approximately 87% or approximately 30% of the time. Researchers had no immune exposure information except CMV serostatus available.

The sample consisted of PBMCs. The chain couples TRBV5-1 to TRBJ2-1; weak D call: TRBD2 (7 bases). The receptor was derived from a man aged 18 to 30 in good health and CMV-seronegative. The CDR3 reads CASSLVGQKLTSQRSYNEQFF. The CDR3 DNA reads as TGCGCCAGCAGCTTGGTTGGACAGAAATTGACTAGCCAACGCTCCTACAATGAGCAGTTCTTC.